A single sample gave rise to the 19 T cell receptor beta chains below, sequenced in a study of blood T cell repertoires in COVID-19. Profiled with immunoSEQ multiplex PCR; TCRdb holds only in-frame clones, not every one. The sample lists roughly 230,000 clones, 83% occurring once. The sequenced sample consisted of peripheral blood. These receptors were obtained from a woman between 50 and 59 years old with acute or convalescent COVID-19.

The chain recombines TRBV6-5 with TRBJ2-1; 9 bases align to TRBD1. This CDR3 is 15 amino acids long. CDR1 is MNHEY, CDR2 SVGAGI, per germline. The V segment lost 2 bases and the J segment 4 bases; nucleotides outside the gene matches: 3. CDR3: CASSYLGTGYNEQFF. CDR3 nucleotide sequence: TGTGCCAGCAGTTACCTTGGGACAGGGTACAATGAGCAGTTCTTC.

The rearrangement links TRBV6-1 to TRBJ1-6, with 11 bases fitting TRBD1. The CDR3 contains 14 residues. CDR1 is MNHNS, CDR2 SASEGT, per germline. The V gene end was trimmed by 6 bases and the J gene end by 10 bases; junction bases not matched to a gene: 5. CDR3 amino acids: CASSRDRGSSPLHF. The CDR3 region has the DNA TGTGCCAGCAGCCGGGACAGGGGGAGCTCACCCCTCCACTTT.

This clone was seen more than once but under ten times. The V call is TRBV28, the J call TRBJ1-2; D unclear. Germline-derived CDR1 and CDR2 are MDHEN and SYDVKM. The CDR3 loop spans 12 amino acids. V lost 10 bases to trimming and J lost 4 bases, with 13 bases between them. The CDR3 bases are TGTGCCACCTATTTCGCCCCCTATGGCTACACCTTC. Its translation is CATYFAPYGYTF.

The chain employs TRBV14 and TRBJ2-3, with TRBD2 matching 8 bases. Trimming removed 4 bases from V and 3 bases from J; junction bases left unmatched: 12. The CDR3 has 17 amino acids. CDR1 is SGHDN, CDR2 FVKESK, per germline. CDR3 bases: TGTGCCAGCAGCCCGGACGGGGGGCGCGGGGGGACAGATACGCAGTATTTT. This translates into CASSPDGGRGGTDTQYF.

In its sample, this clone was seen a few times. The V and J genes are TRBV28 and TRBJ1-2, with D maybe TRBD1 (5 bases). The germline gives CDR1 MDHEN, CDR2 SYDVKM. This CDR3 contains 15 residues. V was trimmed by 7 bases and J by 4 bases, leaving 19 bases between them. CDR3 residues: CASTHGVAGVYGYTF. CDR3 in DNA: TGTGCCAGCACCCATGGAGTTGCGGGGGTCTATGGCTACACCTTC.

The rearrangement uses TRBV19 and TRBJ1-5; 7 nucleotides align to TRBD1. Trimming took 4 bases from V and 6 from J; bases not matched to a gene: 15. CDR3 length equals 17 residues. Germline V gene data show CDR1 as LNHDA and CDR2 as SQIVND (reference sequence). CDR3 sequence (DNA): TGTGCCAGTAGTACTAACCGGTGGCAGGGGGAGGCTCAGCCCCAGCATTTT. Amino acids: CASSTNRWQGEAQPQHF.

A few counts support this clone. Other DNA sequences within the sample encode an identical CDR3. This chain links TRBV7-2 with TRBJ2-4; D might be TRBD2 (5 bases). The CDR3 spans 16 residues. Germline assignment: CDR1 SGHTA and CDR2 FQGNSA. V lost 1 base and J lost 0, with 10 bases in between. The CDR3 DNA sequence: TGTGCCAGCAGCTTAGATACTAGACTAGCCAAAAACATTCAGTACTTC. Residues: CASSLDTRLAKNIQYF.

V usage is TRBV25-1 and J usage is TRBJ2-6, with D maybe TRBD1 (5 bases). The V end was cut by 4 bases, the J end by 0 bases, with 16 bases between. The CDR3 has 18 amino acids. The germline gives CDR1 MGHDK, CDR2 SYGVNS. In DNA, the CDR3 is TGTGCCAGCAGTGGATACGCGGACAAAAGCTCTGGGGCCAACGTCCTGACTTTC. Encoded protein: CASSGYADKSSGANVLTF.

This chain connects TRBV30 to TRBJ1-1, with D perhaps matching TRBD1 (5 bases). The CDR3 length is 13 residues. Germline loops: CDR1 GTSNPN, CDR2 SVGIG (reference sequence). V lost 4 bases to trimming and J lost 3 bases, with 12 bases between them. Here the CDR3 reads CAWTPGAYTEAFF. CDR3 bases: TGTGCCTGGACCCCTGGGGCTTACACTGAAGCTTTCTTT.

The rearrangement joins TRBV6-5 to TRBJ2-1; TRBD2 might be the D (6 bases). From germline, CDR1 is MNHEY and CDR2 SVGAGI. Trimming removed 6 bases from V and 4 bases from J, with 16 bases in between. CDR3 length: 15 amino acids. In DNA, the CDR3 is TGTGCCAGCAGGGGTTTGGGGGGTGGTTACAATGAGCAGTTCTTC. Translated, it gives CASRGLGGGYNEQFF.

The count of this clone is one. The J gene is TRBJ2-3, the V gene TRBV5-5; 7 bases line up with TRBD2. J gave up 4 bases and V 4 bases, and 3 bases lay outside the gene matches. Germline V gene lookup returns CDR1 SGHKS and CDR2 YYEKEE (reference sequence). The CDR3 has 13 amino acids. The CDR3 reads CASSGLVADTQYF. DNA of the CDR3: TGTGCCAGCAGCGGACTAGTTGCAGATACGCAGTATTTT.

This clone was seen only a few times. The chain is built from TRBV15 and TRBJ1-2; D remains unclear. This CDR3 is 16 amino acids long. The germline V gene has CDR1 LNHNV and CDR2 YYDKDF (reference sequence). The V end was cut by 0 bases, the J end by 4 bases, with 15 bases between. Here the CDR3 reads CATSRDLGVTSYGYTF. DNA of the CDR3: TGTGCCACCAGCAGAGACCTAGGAGTTACGAGCTATGGCTACACCTTC. The whole variable domain, remainder taken from reference TRBV15 and TRBJ1-2, is DAMVIQNPRYQVTQFGKPVTLSCSQTLNHNVMYWYQQKSSQAPKLLFHYYDKDFNNEADTPDNFQSRRPNTSFCFLDIRSPGLGDTAMYLCATSRDLGVTSYGYTFGSGTRLTVV.

The sample holds one count of this clone. The chain uses TRBV2 and TRBJ2-1; unclear D gene. Looked up from germline, CDR1 is SNHLY and CDR2 is FYNNEI. The V gene lost 11 bases and the J gene lost 7 bases, with 12 bases spanning the gap. The CDR3 is made up of 11 amino acids. CDR3 DNA: TGTGCCGGCCGGAGTTTTAATGAGCAGTTCTTC. Translating it yields CAGRSFNEQFF.

The chain joins TRBV4-1 to TRBJ2-2; D unresolved. This CDR3 is built from 15 residues. Per germline, CDR1 MGHRA and CDR2 YSYEKL. With 4 bases removed from V and 5 bases from J, the gap between germline ends came to 14 bases. Here the CDR3 reads CASSPINRQTGELFF. The DNA of the CDR3 is TGCGCCAGCAGCCCCATTAACCGACAAACCGGGGAGCTGTTTTTT.

The chain joins TRBV5-4 to TRBJ2-7; TRBD1 aligns across 11 bases. The germline gives CDR1 SGHNT, CDR2 YYREEE (reference sequence). V lost 3 bases to trimming and J lost 6 bases; unmatched junction nucleotides: 2. The CDR3 runs 13 residues. CDR3 DNA sequence: TGTGCCAGCAGCTGGACAGGGGGCAGCGAGCAGTACTTC. Residues: CASSWTGGSEQYF.

CDR3 region: CASRRDSNSGNTIYF. CDR3 DNA sequence: TGTGCCAGCAGGCGGGACAGCAACTCTGGAAACACCATATATTTT. This chain connects TRBV6-5 to TRBJ1-3; TRBD1 matches at 7 bases. V dropped 6 bases and J dropped 0; count of bases not matched to a gene: 5. The CDR3 loop spans 15 amino acids. CDR1 and CDR2 (germline): MNHEY, SVGAGI.

The chain employs TRBV30 and TRBJ1-1; TRBD1 is a possible D gene (5 bases). Trimming removed 4 bases at V and 1 base at J, with 19 bases between. Germline V gene sequence: CDR1 GTSNPN, CDR2 SVGIG (reference sequence). The CDR3 is 16 amino acids. The CDR3 sequence: CAWMSGHRSKNTEAFF. The DNA of the CDR3 is TGTGCCTGGATGTCAGGACACCGGAGTAAGAACACTGAAGCTTTCTTT.

This clone appeared a few times. Different DNA sequences within this sample yield the same CDR3. The chain couples TRBV5-1 to TRBJ2-3; TRBD1 agrees at 10 bases. CDR3 length: 14 amino acids. Per germline, CDR1 SGHRS and CDR2 YFSETQ. The J segment lost 4 bases and the V segment lost 4 bases, leaving 3 bases of the junction unmatched. The CDR3 sequence: CASSLGQGADTQYF. DNA of the CDR3: TGCGCCAGCAGCCTCGGACAGGGGGCAGATACGCAGTATTTT.

The chain uses TRBV28 and TRBJ2-1; a weak D match, TRBD1 (6 bases). V gave up 5 bases and J gave up 2 bases, with 10 bases separating them. In germline, CDR1 is MDHEN, CDR2 SYDVKM. The CDR3 is 14 amino acids. Here the CDR3 DNA reads TGTGCCAGCAGTAGACAGGCGACCTACAATGAGCAGTTCTTC. Protein sequence: CASSRQATYNEQFF.